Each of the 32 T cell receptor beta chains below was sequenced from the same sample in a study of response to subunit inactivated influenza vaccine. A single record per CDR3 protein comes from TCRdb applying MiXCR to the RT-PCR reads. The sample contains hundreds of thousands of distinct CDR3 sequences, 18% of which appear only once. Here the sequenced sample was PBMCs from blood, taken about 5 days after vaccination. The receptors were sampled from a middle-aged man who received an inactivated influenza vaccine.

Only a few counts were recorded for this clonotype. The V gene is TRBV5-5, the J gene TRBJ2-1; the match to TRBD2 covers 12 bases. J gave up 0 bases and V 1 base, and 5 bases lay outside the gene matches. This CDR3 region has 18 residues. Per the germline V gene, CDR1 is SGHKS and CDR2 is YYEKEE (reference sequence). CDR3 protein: CASSLLPSGRASYNEQFF. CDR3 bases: TGTGCCAGCAGCTTGTTGCCTAGCGGGAGGGCCTCCTACAATGAGCAGTTCTTC.

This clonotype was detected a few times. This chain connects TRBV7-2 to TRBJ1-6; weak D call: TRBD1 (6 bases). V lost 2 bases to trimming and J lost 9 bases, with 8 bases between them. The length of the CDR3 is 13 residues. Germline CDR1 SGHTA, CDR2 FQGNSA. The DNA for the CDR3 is TGTGCCAGCAGCTTACAGGACAGTTCACCCCTCCACTTT. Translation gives CASSLQDSSPLHF.

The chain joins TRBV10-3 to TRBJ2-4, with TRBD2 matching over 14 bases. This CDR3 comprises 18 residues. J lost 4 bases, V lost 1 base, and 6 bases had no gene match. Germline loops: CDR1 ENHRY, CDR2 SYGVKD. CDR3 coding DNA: TGTGCCATCAGTGAGTACTCCGGACTAGCGGGAGGAAAAAACATTCAGTACTTC. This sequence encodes CAISEYSGLAGGKNIQYF.

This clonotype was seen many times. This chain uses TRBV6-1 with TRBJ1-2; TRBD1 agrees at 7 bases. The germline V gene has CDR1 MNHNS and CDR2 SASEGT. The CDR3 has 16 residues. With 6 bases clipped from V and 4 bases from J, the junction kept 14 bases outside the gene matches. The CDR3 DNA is TGTGCCAGCAGCGGAGGGACAGCCTTTAGCACCTATGGCTACACCTTC. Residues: CASSGGTAFSTYGYTF.

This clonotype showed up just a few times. For the CDR3, the DNA is TGCGCCAGCAGCCAAGATTTTGGACAGGGGAGAAACGAGCAGTACTTC. Amino acid sequence: CASSQDFGQGRNEQYF. The chain uses TRBV4-1 and TRBJ2-7, with TRBD1 matching over 9 bases. This CDR3 is built from 16 residues. Germline CDR1 and CDR2: MGHRA and YSYEKL. Trimming at V came to 0 bases and at J to 5 bases, leaving 8 bases not matched to a gene.

DNA of the CDR3: TGTGCCAGCAGTTACTCCCAGGGCGCACCCTACACCTTC. This sequence encodes CASSYSQGAPYTF. V is TRBV6-2 or TRBV6-3 and J is TRBJ1-2; a weak D match, TRBD1 (5 bases). V was shortened by 0 bases and J by 10 bases, with 12 bases between the two germline ends. Germline values: CDR1 MNHEY, CDR2 SVGEGT. The CDR3 covers 13 residues.

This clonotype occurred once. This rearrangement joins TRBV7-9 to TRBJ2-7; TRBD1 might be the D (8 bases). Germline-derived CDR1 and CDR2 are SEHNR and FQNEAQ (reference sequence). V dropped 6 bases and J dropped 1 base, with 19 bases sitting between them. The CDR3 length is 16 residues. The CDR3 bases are TGTGCCAGCAGTTACGGACAGGGAGGGGGTTCCTACGAGCAGTACTTC. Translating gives CASSYGQGGGSYEQYF. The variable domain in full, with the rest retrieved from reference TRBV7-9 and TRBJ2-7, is DTGVSQNPRHKITKRGQNVTFRCDPISEHNRLYWYRQTLGQGPEFLTYFQNEAQLEKSRLLSDRFSAERPKGSFSTLEIQRTEQGDSAMYLCASSYGQGGGSYEQYFGPGTRLTVT.

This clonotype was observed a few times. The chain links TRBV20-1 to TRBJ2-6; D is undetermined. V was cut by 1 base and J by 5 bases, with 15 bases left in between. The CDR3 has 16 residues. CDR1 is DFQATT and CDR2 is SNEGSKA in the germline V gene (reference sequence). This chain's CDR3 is CSARANGRLRANVLTF. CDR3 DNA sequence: TGCAGTGCTAGAGCAAACGGGCGGCTAAGGGCCAACGTCCTGACTTTC.

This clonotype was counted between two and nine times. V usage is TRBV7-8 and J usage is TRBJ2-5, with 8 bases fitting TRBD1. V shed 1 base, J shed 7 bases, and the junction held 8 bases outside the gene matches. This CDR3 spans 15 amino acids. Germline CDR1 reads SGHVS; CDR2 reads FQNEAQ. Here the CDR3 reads CASSLERQGRGTQYF. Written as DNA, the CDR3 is TGTGCCAGCAGCTTAGAAAGACAGGGGAGAGGGACCCAGTACTTC.

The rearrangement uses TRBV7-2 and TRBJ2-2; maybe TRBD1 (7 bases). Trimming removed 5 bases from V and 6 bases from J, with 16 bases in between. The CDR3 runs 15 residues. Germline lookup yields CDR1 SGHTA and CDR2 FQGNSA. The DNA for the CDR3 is TGTGCCAGCAGCCGGAGGGTGGACAGGTCCGGGGAGCTGTTTTTT. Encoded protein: CASSRRVDRSGELFF.

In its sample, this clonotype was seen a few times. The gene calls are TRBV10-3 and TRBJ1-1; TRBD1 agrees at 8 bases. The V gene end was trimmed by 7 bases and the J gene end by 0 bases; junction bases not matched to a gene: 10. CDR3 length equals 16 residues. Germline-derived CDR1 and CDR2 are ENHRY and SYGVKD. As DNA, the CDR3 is TGTGCCATCAACCGAACACCGGGACAGGTGAACACTGAAGCTTTCTTT. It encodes CAINRTPGQVNTEAFF.

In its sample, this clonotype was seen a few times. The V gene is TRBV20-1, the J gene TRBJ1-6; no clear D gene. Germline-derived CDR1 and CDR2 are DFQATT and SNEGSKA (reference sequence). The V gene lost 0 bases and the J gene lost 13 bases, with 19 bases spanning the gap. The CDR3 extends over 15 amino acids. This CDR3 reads CSARERGPPLDPLHF. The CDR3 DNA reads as TGCAGTGCTAGAGAGAGAGGCCCACCTTTAGACCCCCTCCACTTT.

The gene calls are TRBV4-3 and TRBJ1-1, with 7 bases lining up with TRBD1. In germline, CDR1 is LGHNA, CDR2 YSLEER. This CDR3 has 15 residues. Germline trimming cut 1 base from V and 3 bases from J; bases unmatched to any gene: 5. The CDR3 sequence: CASSQVGRGYTEAFF. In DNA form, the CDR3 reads TGCGCCAGCAGCCAAGTCGGCAGGGGGTACACTGAAGCTTTCTTT.

DNA of the CDR3: TGTGCCAGCAGTGAGGACAGTTACAGCACAGATACGCAGTATTTT. This codes for CASSEDSYSTDTQYF. The chain uses TRBV2 and TRBJ2-3, with D perhaps matching TRBD1 (6 bases). The CDR3 extends over 15 amino acids. Trimming took off 3 bases at V and 0 bases at J, with 10 bases between the two ends. Germline-derived CDR1 and CDR2 are SNHLY and FYNNEI.

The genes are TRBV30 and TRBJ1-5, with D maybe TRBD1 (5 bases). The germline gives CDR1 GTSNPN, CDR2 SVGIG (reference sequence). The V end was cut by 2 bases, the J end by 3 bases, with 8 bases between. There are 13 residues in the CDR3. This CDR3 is CAWSSGNNQPQHF. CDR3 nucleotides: TGTGCCTGGAGTTCAGGGAACAATCAGCCCCAGCATTTT.

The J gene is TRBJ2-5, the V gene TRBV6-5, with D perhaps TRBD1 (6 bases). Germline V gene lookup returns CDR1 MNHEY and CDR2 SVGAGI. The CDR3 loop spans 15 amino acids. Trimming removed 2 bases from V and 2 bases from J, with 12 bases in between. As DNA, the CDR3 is TGTGCCAGCAGTTACCTTGGGGGCGTGCAAGAGACCCAGTACTTC. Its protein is CASSYLGGVQETQYF.

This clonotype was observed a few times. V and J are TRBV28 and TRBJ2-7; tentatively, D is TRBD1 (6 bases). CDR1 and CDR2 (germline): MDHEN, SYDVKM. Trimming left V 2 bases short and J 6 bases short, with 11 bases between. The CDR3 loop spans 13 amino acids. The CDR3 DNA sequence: TGTGCCAGCAGTTTAGGGAACAGGGTCGAGCAGTACTTC. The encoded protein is CASSLGNRVEQYF.

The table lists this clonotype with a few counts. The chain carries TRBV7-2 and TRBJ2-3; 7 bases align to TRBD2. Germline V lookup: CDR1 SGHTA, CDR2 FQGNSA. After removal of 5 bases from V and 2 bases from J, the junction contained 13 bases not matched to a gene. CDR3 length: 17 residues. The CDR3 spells CASSPHFAAGITDTQYF. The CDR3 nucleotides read TGTGCCAGCAGCCCCCATTTTGCAGCGGGAATCACAGATACGCAGTATTTT.

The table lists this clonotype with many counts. CDR3 DNA sequence: TGTGCCAGCAGCCGGACTAGCAGCCAAGAGACCCAGTACTTC. Encoded protein: CASSRTSSQETQYF. The chain uses TRBV6-1 and TRBJ2-5, with TRBD2 matching over 8 bases. The germline gives CDR1 MNHNS, CDR2 SASEGT. After removal of 6 bases from V and 1 base from J, the junction contained 4 bases not matched to a gene. This CDR3 region has 14 residues.

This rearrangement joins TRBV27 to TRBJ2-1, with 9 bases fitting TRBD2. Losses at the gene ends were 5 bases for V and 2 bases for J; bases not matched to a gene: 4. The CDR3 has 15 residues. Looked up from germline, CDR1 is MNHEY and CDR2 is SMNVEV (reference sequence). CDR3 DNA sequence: TGTGCCAGCAGTAGCGGGAGGACAACCTACAATGAGCAGTTCTTC. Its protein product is CASSSGRTTYNEQFF.

This CDR3 is CASSTRAAGPTDTQYF. DNA of the CDR3: TGTGCCAGCAGTACCAGGGCGGCAGGCCCCACAGATACGCAGTATTTT. J is TRBJ2-3 and V is TRBV12-3 or TRBV12-4; D possibly corresponds to TRBD1 (5 bases). The CDR3 has 16 amino acids. V dropped 5 bases and J dropped 2 bases, with 17 bases sitting between them.

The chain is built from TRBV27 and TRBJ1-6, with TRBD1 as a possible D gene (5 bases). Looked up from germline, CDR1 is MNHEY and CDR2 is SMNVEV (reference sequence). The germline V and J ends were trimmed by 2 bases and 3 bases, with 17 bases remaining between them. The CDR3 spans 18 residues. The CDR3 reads CASSLHFRGQVYNSPLHF. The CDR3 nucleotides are TGTGCCAGCAGTTTACACTTCCGAGGACAAGTCTATAATTCACCCCTCCACTTT.

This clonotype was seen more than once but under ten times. The DNA of the CDR3 is TGTGCCAGCAGTCGGTGGACAGATACGCAGTATTTT. Translating it yields CASSRWTDTQYF. This chain connects TRBV12-3 or TRBV12-4 to TRBJ2-3, with D unresolved. CDR3 size: 12 residues. Trimming left V 5 bases short and J 3 bases short, with 6 bases between.

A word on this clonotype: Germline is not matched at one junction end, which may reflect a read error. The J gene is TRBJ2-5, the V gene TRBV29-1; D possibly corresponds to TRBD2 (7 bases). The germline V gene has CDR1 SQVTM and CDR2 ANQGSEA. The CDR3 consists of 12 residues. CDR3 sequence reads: CSVEAVRGAVNF. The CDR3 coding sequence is TGCAGCGTTGAGGCGGTTCGGGGGGCCGTAAACTTC.

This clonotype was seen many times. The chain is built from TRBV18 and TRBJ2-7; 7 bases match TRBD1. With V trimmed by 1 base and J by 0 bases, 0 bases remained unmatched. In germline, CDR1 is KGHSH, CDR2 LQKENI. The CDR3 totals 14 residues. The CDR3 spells CASSPRDSSYEQYF. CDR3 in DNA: TGTGCCAGCTCACCACGGGACAGCTCCTACGAGCAGTACTTC.

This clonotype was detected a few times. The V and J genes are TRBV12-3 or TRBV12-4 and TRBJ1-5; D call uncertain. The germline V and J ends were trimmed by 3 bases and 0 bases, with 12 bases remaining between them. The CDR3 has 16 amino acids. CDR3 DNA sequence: TGTGCCAGCAGTTTCGGTAGTATGGGTAGCAATCAGCCCCAGCATTTT. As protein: CASSFGSMGSNQPQHF.

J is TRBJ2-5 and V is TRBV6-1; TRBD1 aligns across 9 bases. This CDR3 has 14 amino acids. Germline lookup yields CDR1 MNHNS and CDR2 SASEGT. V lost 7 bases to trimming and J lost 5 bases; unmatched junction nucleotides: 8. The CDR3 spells CASNEQGAGETQYF. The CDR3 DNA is TGTGCCAGCAACGAACAGGGGGCGGGGGAGACCCAGTACTTC.

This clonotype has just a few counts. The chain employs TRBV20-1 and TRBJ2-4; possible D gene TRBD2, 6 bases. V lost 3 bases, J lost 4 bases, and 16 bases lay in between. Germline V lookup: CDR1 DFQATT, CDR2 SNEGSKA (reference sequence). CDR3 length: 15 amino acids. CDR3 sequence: CSASEGSGAKNIQYF. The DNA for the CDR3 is TGCAGTGCTAGTGAGGGTAGCGGAGCTAAAAACATTCAGTACTTC.

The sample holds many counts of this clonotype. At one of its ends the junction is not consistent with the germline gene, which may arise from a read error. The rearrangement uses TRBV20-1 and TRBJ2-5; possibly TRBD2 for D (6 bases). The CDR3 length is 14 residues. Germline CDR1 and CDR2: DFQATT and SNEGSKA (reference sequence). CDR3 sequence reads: CSADRASDHETQYF. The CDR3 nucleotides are TGCAGTGCTGATCGGGCTAGCGACCACGAGACCCAGTACTTC.

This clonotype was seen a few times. CDR3 amino acids: CASSRRQGGADTQYF. The DNA for the CDR3 is TGTGCCAGCAGTCGTAGACAGGGGGGTGCAGATACGCAGTATTTT. This chain connects TRBV12-3 or TRBV12-4 to TRBJ2-3; 9 nucleotides agree with TRBD1. The CDR3 is made up of 15 amino acids. V was pared by 5 bases and J by 4 bases, with 7 bases of the junction left unmatched.

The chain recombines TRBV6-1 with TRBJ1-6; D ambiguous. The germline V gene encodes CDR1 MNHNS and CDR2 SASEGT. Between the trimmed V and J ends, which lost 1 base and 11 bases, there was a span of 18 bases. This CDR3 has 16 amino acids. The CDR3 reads CASSEGFGIGTAPLHF. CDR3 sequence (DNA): TGTGCCAGCAGTGAAGGCTTCGGAATAGGAACGGCACCCCTCCACTTT.

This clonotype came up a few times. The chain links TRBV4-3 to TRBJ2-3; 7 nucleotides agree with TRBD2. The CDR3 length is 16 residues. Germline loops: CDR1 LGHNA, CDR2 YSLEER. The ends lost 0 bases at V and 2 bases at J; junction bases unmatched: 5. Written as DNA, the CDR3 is TGCGCCAGCAGCCAAGATTGGGGGGGGAACACAGATACGCAGTATTTT. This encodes CASSQDWGGNTDTQYF.